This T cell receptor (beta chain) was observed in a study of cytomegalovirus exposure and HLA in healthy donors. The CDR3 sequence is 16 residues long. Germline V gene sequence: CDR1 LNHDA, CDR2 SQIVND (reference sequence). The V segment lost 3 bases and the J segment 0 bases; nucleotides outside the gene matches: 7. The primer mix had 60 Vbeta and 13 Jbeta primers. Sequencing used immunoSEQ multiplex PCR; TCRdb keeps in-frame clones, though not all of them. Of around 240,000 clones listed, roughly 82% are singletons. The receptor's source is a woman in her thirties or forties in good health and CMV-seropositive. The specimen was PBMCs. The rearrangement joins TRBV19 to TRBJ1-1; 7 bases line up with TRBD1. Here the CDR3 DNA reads TGTGCCAGTAGTATGAGGGGGCTCGGATTGAACACTGAAGCTTTCTTT. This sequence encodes CASSMRGLGLNTEAFF.